This T cell receptor (beta chain) was found in a study of T cell responses to AZD1222 COVID-19 vaccine. Notes on the study in general: Elevations in Spike-specific TCR breadth and depth followed administration of two AZD1222 doses. Within unmutated variant regions lay the reported targets of nearly half of spike-specific TCRs.

CDR1 LNHDA and CDR2 SQIVND come from the germline V gene (reference sequence). V was cut by 5 bases and J by 2 bases, with 13 bases left in between. The CDR3 runs 15 residues. The data were produced by immunoSEQ multiplex PCR, yet TCRdb's version contains in-frame clones alone and is incomplete. The top ten hold approximately 4.5% of the sample, which has 110,000 to 150,000 clones, approximately 91% seen once. A word on this clone: Antigen unknown.

Here the sequenced sample was peripheral blood, taken on day 0 of AZD1222 vaccination. The chain couples TRBV19 to TRBJ2-1; D not certain. The source of this sequence is an adult in good health. The CDR3 spells CASSFGPSAYNEQFF. The CDR3 DNA is TGTGCCAGTAGTTTCGGACCCTCCGCCTACAATGAGCAGTTCTTC.